Following are 20 T cell receptor beta chains from one sample sequenced in a study of shared clonotypes between healthy human individuals. This table comes from immunoSEQ multiplex PCR, and its TCRdb copy is limited to in-frame clones, with some not included. The data contain millions of clones, about 93% of them seen just once; the ten biggest clones take up more than 1.5%. Naive CD8 populations comprised CD45RO-negative cells positively selected for CCR7, excluding terminally differentiated effector memory CD45RA+ cells. Specimen: naive CD8+ T cells from PBMCs. These receptors all come from a man between 18 and 29 years old in good health. Some clones in this sample may be carry-over from other donors' samples.

The chain combines TRBV6-6 with TRBJ2-3, with 8 bases aligning to TRBD2. This CDR3 contains 15 residues. The ends lost 7 bases at V and 0 bases at J; junction bases unmatched: 6. In germline, CDR1 is MNHNY, CDR2 SVGAGI (reference sequence). Here the CDR3 reads CASILVAGSTDTQYF. The CDR3 DNA reads as TGTGCCAGCATTTTAGTAGCGGGAAGCACAGATACGCAGTATTTT.

The chain combines TRBV6-5 with TRBJ2-7; D perhaps matches TRBD2 (6 bases). There are 16 residues in the CDR3. Deletions cut 2 bases from V and 0 bases from J, with 14 bases between. From germline, CDR1 is MNHEY and CDR2 SVGAGI. The CDR3 spells CASSYPSDGSSYEQYF. The CDR3 nucleotides read TGTGCCAGCAGTTACCCATCGGACGGGAGCTCCTACGAGCAGTACTTC.

This rearrangement joins TRBV5-6 to TRBJ2-7; D tentatively fits TRBD1 or TRBD2 (5 bases each). The CDR3 consists of 14 residues. Germline V gene sequence: CDR1 SGHDT, CDR2 YYEEEE. The germline V and J ends were trimmed by 0 bases and 6 bases, with 13 bases remaining between them. CDR3 residues: CASSLAGRYFEQYF. CDR3 coding DNA: TGTGCCAGCAGCTTGGCGGGACGGTACTTCGAGCAGTACTTC.

The rearrangement links TRBV27 to TRBJ1-4; the D is unclear. The V gene's germline CDR1 is MNHEY and CDR2 SMNVEV (reference sequence). The CDR3 runs 13 residues. Trimming took 2 bases from V and 8 from J, leaving 9 bases between them. The CDR3 DNA is TGTGCCAGCAGTTTAAAGGGAAGAGAAAAACTGTTTTTT. Its translation: CASSLKGREKLFF.

Comments on this clone: Other DNA sequences in the same sample also yield this CDR3. The gene calls are TRBV27 and TRBJ2-7, with D possibly being TRBD1 or TRBD2 (6 bases each). Germline values: CDR1 MNHEY, CDR2 SMNVEV (reference sequence). Deletions cut 4 bases from V and 7 bases from J, with 11 bases between. CDR3 size: 12 residues. The CDR3 coding sequence is TGTGCCAGCAGTTCCCCGGGGGCGGAGCAGTACTTC. The encoded protein is CASSSPGAEQYF.

This chain joins TRBV4-3 and TRBJ1-1; weak D call: TRBD1 (5 bases). Trimming left V 5 bases short and J 0 bases short, with 13 bases between. The germline gives CDR1 LGHNA, CDR2 YSLEER. The CDR3 runs to 15 residues. The CDR3 sequence is CASSSGTRMNTEAFF. CDR3 nucleotide sequence: TGCGCCAGCAGCTCAGGGACGAGGATGAACACTGAAGCTTTCTTT.

The chain joins TRBV6-5 to TRBJ1-2, with D possibly TRBD1 on 6 matching bases. CDR3 length: 13 residues. Trimming removed 4 bases from V and 5 bases from J, with 11 bases in between. Germline CDR1 MNHEY, CDR2 SVGAGI. The CDR3 coding sequence is TGTGCCAGCAGTTCAGCCAGGGGTTATGGCTACACCTTC. Its translation: CASSSARGYGYTF.

This rearrangement joins TRBV19 to TRBJ2-3, with 10 bases lining up with TRBD1. J gave up 5 bases and V 5 bases, and 13 bases lay outside the gene matches. The CDR3 covers 17 residues. The germline CDR1 and CDR2 sequences are LNHDA and SQIVND (reference sequence). The CDR3 nucleotides are TGTGCCAGTAGTCAATACCCGGGGACAGGGGCGGGAGATACGCAGTATTTT. Amino acids: CASSQYPGTGAGDTQYF.

This chain links TRBV7-8 with TRBJ2-7; 10 positions agree with TRBD2. The V segment lost 6 bases and the J segment 2 bases; nucleotides outside the gene matches: 7. The germline CDR1 and CDR2 sequences are SGHVS and FQNEAQ. The CDR3 has 15 amino acids. The CDR3: CASRIGLAEAYEQYF. The CDR3, as DNA: TGTGCCAGCAGAATCGGACTAGCGGAGGCCTACGAGCAGTACTTC.

The chain is built from TRBV9 and TRBJ1-4; 8 nucleotides align to TRBD1. Germline V gene sequence: CDR1 SGDLS, CDR2 YYNGEE. This CDR3 region has 15 residues. The V segment lost 3 bases and the J segment 7 bases; nucleotides outside the gene matches: 8. CDR3 DNA: TGTGCCAGCAGCGATGGACAGGGTGGAGGTGAAAAACTGTTTTTT. This sequence encodes CASSDGQGGGEKLFF.

This clone was detected once. The chain recombines TRBV9 with TRBJ1-5; D gene uncertain. Deletions cut 6 bases from V and 3 bases from J, with 16 bases between. Per the germline V gene, CDR1 is SGDLS and CDR2 is YYNGEE. The CDR3 sequence is 15 residues long. CDR3 DNA: TGTGCCAGCACCCCAAGTGGCGGTGTCAATCAGCCCCAGCATTTT. It yields the protein CASTPSGGVNQPQHF.

The chain links TRBV7-9 to TRBJ2-3; 7 bases fit TRBD2. CDR1 is SEHNR, CDR2 FQNEAQ, per germline (reference sequence). With 4 bases clipped from V and 2 bases from J, the junction kept 12 bases outside the gene matches. The CDR3 extends over 17 amino acids. CDR3 sequence: CASSSLITGGTTDTQYF. As DNA, the CDR3 is TGTGCCAGCAGCTCACTCATTACGGGAGGTACCACAGATACGCAGTATTTT.

The chain is built from TRBV4-1 and TRBJ2-7; tentative D call: TRBD1 (6 bases). Trimming shortened V by 4 bases and J by 2 bases, and 15 bases separated the two germline ends. This CDR3 is 15 amino acids long. Germline loops: CDR1 MGHRA, CDR2 YSYEKL. The CDR3 nucleotides read TGCGCCAGCAGCCCCAGGGACACCACTACCTACGAGCAGTACTTC. Amino acids: CASSPRDTTTYEQYF.

This chain joins TRBV5-4 and TRBJ2-7, with D hard to call. CDR1 is SGHNT, CDR2 YYREEE, per germline (reference sequence). The CDR3 is 15 amino acids. The germline V and J ends were trimmed by 5 bases and 1 base, with 16 bases remaining between them. The CDR3 DNA reads as TGTGCCAGCAGTGCTGACTCGGGCGGATCCTACGAGCAGTACTTC. It encodes CASSADSGGSYEQYF.

The genes are TRBV7-8 and TRBJ1-5; TRBD1 matches at 10 bases. V shed 1 base and J 5 bases; nucleotides not matched to a gene: 2. The CDR3 spans 15 residues. Germline V gene data show CDR1 as SGHVS and CDR2 as FQNEAQ. CDR3 amino acids: CASSLGDRGYQPQHF. The CDR3 DNA follows: TGTGCCAGCAGCTTAGGGGACAGGGGATATCAGCCCCAGCATTTT.

V usage is TRBV9 and J usage is TRBJ2-3, with TRBD2 matching over 11 bases. Germline assignment: CDR1 SGDLS and CDR2 YYNGEE. V lost 0 bases and J lost 2; bases outside the gene matches: 8. The CDR3 consists of 18 residues. The CDR3 protein is CASSVDPLAGDPTDTQYF. CDR3 sequence (DNA): TGTGCCAGCAGCGTAGACCCACTAGCGGGAGACCCCACAGATACGCAGTATTTT. The variable domain in full, with the rest retrieved from reference TRBV9 and TRBJ2-3, is DSGVTQTPKHLITATGQRVTLRCSPRSGDLSVYWYQQSLDQGLQFLIQYYNGEERAKGNILERFSAQQFPDLHSELNLSSLELGDSALYFCASSVDPLAGDPTDTQYFGPGTRLTVL.

The rearrangement joins TRBV19 to TRBJ1-5, with unresolved D. Trimming took 5 bases from V and 1 from J, leaving 18 bases between them. The germline V gene has CDR1 LNHDA and CDR2 SQIVND (reference sequence). This CDR3 has 17 residues. The CDR3 DNA follows: TGTGCCAGTAGTCCCCGGCCCGGGAGGGTAAGCAATCAGCCCCAGCATTTT. This encodes CASSPRPGRVSNQPQHF.

This sequence joins TRBV7-9 and TRBJ1-1; 7 bases are a match to TRBD1. This CDR3 contains 18 residues. J was trimmed by 1 base and V by 5 bases; bases with no gene match: 16. Germline values: CDR1 SEHNR, CDR2 FQNEAQ (reference sequence). The DNA for the CDR3 is TGTGCCAGCAGCGCCCTCCTGGGGAAAGGGGGCACGAACACTGAAGCTTTCTTT. The encoded protein is CASSALLGKGGTNTEAFF.

The chain uses TRBV6-1 and TRBJ2-7; D not resolved. This CDR3 spans 15 amino acids. V lost 6 bases and J lost 6, with 21 bases in between. Germline V lookup: CDR1 MNHNS, CDR2 SASEGT. The CDR3 DNA reads as TGTGCCAGCAGCAAAGGAAGCCTCCCGAGCGCCGAGCAGTACTTC. This codes for CASSKGSLPSAEQYF.

The genes are TRBV5-4 and TRBJ2-1, with D maybe TRBD2 (5 bases). CDR3 length: 16 residues. The V end lost 1 base, the J end lost 3 bases, and 14 bases lay between the germline ends. The V gene's germline CDR1 is SGHNT and CDR2 YYREEE (reference sequence). Here the CDR3 reads CASSLKRERVYNEQFF. The CDR3 DNA sequence: TGTGCCAGCAGCTTGAAAAGGGAGCGCGTCTACAATGAGCAGTTCTTC.